This is a list of T cell receptor beta chains from one sample in a study of T cells expressing NK-cell markers. TCRdb reprocessed the 5' RACE reads and stores each CDR3 protein as one record, lacking DNA. The sample totals 350,000 to 400,000 distinct CDR3 sequences. Sequenced: blood T cells: a sorted CD56 or NKG2C T cell subset, CD4+ or CD8+ T cells, or bulk PBMC T cells (not recorded which). The origin of the receptors is a woman in her fifties or sixties in good health. Both conserved end residues are part of each CDR3.

v_gene	j_gene	CDR3aa
TRBV18	TRBJ2-2	CASSPRSPSGTSGTGELFF
TRBV28	TRBJ2-7	CASSLVRSSYEQYF
TRBV9	TRBJ2-3	CASSTNPQTGETSGSVDTQYF
TRBV15	TRBJ2-5	CATSRDLVSRETQYF
TRBV27	TRBJ1-5	CASIVQINQPQHF
TRBV5-1	TRBJ2-5	CASSLEAGNQETQYF
TRBV10-3	TRBJ2-5	CATTSGRETETQYF
TRBV24-1	TRBJ2-7	CATQDGYEQYF
TRBV5-1	TRBJ2-3	CASSRWTSGMADTQYF
TRBV12-3/TRBV12-4	TRBJ1-1	CASSILQGYTEAFF
TRBV20-1	TRBJ2-7	CSARRTSGPRPYEQYF
TRBV12-3/TRBV12-4	TRBJ2-3	CATQPPIAWDTDTQYF
TRBV7-3	TRBJ2-2	CASSLISSGAGELFF
TRBV6-2/TRBV6-3	TRBJ2-7	CASSFSTRAGYEQYF
TRBV20-1	TRBJ2-3	CSARDQLAGVAGDTQYF
TRBV5-4	TRBJ2-7	CASSLGTSGSLRWEQYF
TRBV5-1	TRBJ2-7	CASSLAVEDRRTYEQYF
TRBV5-1	TRBJ2-1	CASSLAWDRDYGEQFF
TRBV10-3	TRBJ1-1	CAIVGPKGNTEAFF
TRBV28	TRBJ2-3	CASSRDRVGDTQYF
TRBV29-1	TRBJ1-2	CSVGEDRSYTF
TRBV12-3/TRBV12-4	TRBJ2-2	CASRGGLAVNTGELFF
TRBV20-1	TRBJ2-1	CSARGASRGFSNEQFF
TRBV5-1	TRBJ2-1	CASSHTSGTLGEQFF
TRBV11-2	TRBJ2-1	CASSLMAGGPDEQFF
TRBV12-3/TRBV12-4	TRBJ2-1	CASSSMGDLDEQFF
TRBV3-1	TRBJ2-7	CASSQDLGRGYEQYF
TRBV9	TRBJ2-1	CASSVVGRATHNEQFF
TRBV6-5	TRBJ1-2	CASRGGQGAGYTF
TRBV12-3/TRBV12-4	TRBJ2-5	CASSLARKHQETQYF
TRBV12-3/TRBV12-4	TRBJ2-2	CASPVGVVTGELFF
TRBV7-8	TRBJ2-1	CASSLAFLDVDEQFF
TRBV29-1	TRBJ2-2	CSVGHLAGGNTGELFF
TRBV20-1	TRBJ2-3	CSASWKVSDTQYF
TRBV3-1	TRBJ1-1	CASSQDIGFTEAFF
TRBV15	TRBJ2-3	CATSRTRTDTQYF
TRBV3-1	TRBJ2-1	CASSQFGRALNNEQFF
TRBV2	TRBJ1-3	CASRGGTELGSGNTIYF
TRBV3-1	TRBJ2-1	CASSQDPSGSGEQFF
TRBV18	TRBJ1-4	CASSPYRADLEKLFF
TRBV19	TRBJ1-1	CASRRQGKTFF
TRBV12-3/TRBV12-4	TRBJ1-1	CASSFKRTNTEAFF
TRBV6-6	TRBJ1-6	CASSPTTGSNSPLHF